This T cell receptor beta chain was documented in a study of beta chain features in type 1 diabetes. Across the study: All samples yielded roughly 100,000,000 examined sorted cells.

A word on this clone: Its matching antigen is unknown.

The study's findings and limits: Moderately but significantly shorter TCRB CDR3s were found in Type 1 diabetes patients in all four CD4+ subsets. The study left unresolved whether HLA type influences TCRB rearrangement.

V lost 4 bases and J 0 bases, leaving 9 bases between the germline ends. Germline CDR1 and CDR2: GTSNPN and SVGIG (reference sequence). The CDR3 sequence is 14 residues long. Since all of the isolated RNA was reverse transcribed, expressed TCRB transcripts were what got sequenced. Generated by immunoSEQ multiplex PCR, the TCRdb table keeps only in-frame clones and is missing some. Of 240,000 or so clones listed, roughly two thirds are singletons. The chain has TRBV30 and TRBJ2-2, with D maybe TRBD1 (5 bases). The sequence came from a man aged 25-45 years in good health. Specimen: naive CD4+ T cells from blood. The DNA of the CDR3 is TGTGCCTGGACATGGGGCTCGAACACCGGGGAGCTGTTTTTT. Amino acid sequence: CAWTWGSNTGELFF. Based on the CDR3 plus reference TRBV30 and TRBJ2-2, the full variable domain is SQTIHQWPATLVQPVGSPLSLECTVEGTSNPNLYWYRQAAGRGLQLLFYSVGIGQISSEVPQNLSASRPQDRQFILSSKKLLLSDSGFYLCAWTWGSNTGELFFGEGSRLTVL.